This T cell receptor beta chain was recovered during a study of chemoradiotherapy in HPV16-positive cancers. Germline-derived CDR1 and CDR2 are SGHAT and FQNNGV. J was trimmed by 7 bases and V by 5 bases; bases with no gene match: 7. The CDR3 runs 13 residues. Produced via immunoSEQ multiplex PCR; TCRdb's table is partial and in-frame only. The sample consists of 2,500 to 3,500 clones, 65% to 80% of them appearing once. This clone was recorded a few times. The sequenced sample was tumor tissue, obtained from a patient who underwent chemoradiotherapy. This sequence originates from a human donor with HPV-associated anogenital cancer. The chain carries TRBV11-2 and TRBJ2-7; TRBD2 agrees at 8 bases. CDR3 coding DNA: TGTGCCAGCAGCCCTCACGCGGGAGGAGAGCAGTACTTC. Its protein is CASSPHAGGEQYF.